These 3 T cell receptor beta chains originate from one sample sequenced in a study of T cell repertoires in cytomegalovirus infection. Via MiXCR, TCRdb re-called the reads, giving one row per CDR3 protein. The repertoire holds roughly 340,000 distinct CDR3 sequences, with around 29% as singletons. These TCRs' antigens remain unknown. Sequenced here: cultured PBMCs, sampled from culture after CMV antigen stimulation. The receptors shown here come from a human donor in good health (CMV status not recorded). Some clones in this sample may be carry-over from other donors' samples.

The chain couples TRBV19 to TRBJ1-3; D is unclear. The CDR3 covers 16 residues. The V end was cut by 2 bases, the J end by 0 bases, with 11 bases between. Germline V CDR1 and CDR2: LNHDA, SQIVND (reference sequence). The CDR3 spells CASSIIGSSSGNTIYF. CDR3 DNA sequence: TGTGCCAGTAGTATAATAGGCTCAAGCTCTGGAAACACCATATATTTT.

A single count supports this clonotype. This chain uses TRBV7-9 with TRBJ2-3; the match to TRBD2 covers 10 bases. Germline CDR1 reads SEHNR; CDR2 reads FQNEAQ (reference sequence). The CDR3 contains 19 residues. The junction had 15 bases not matched to a gene; V was cut back by 5 bases and J by 1 base. CDR3 protein: CASSPGMRVAGGRTDTQYF. The CDR3 coding sequence is TGTGCCAGCAGCCCAGGAATGAGAGTAGCGGGAGGTCGCACAGATACGCAGTATTTT.

This clonotype was seen a few times. This chain joins TRBV27 and TRBJ1-1, with 7 nucleotides matching TRBD1. The V segment lost 6 bases and the J segment 4 bases; nucleotides outside the gene matches: 5. Germline V lookup: CDR1 MNHEY, CDR2 SMNVEV (reference sequence). This CDR3 spans 13 amino acids. CDR3 sequence: CASRSGQATEAFF. CDR3 sequence (DNA): TGTGCCAGCAGATCCGGACAGGCCACTGAAGCTTTCTTT.